Below are 15 T cell receptor beta chains sequenced from a single sample in a study of OX40 agonist ivuxolimab in advanced cancers. The library relied on the immunoSEQ multiplex PCR assay. TCRdb stores this immuneACCESS table with in-frame sequences only. Part of the clones is absent; in the studies checked, under half of the shortfall reflects unresolved V genes, and no reason is known for the rest. The sample has 43,000 or so clones on record, approximately 90% of them singletons. The ten largest make up approximately 13% of the sample. The source was CD4+ or CD8+ T cells sorted from blood, collected in a trial of the OX40 agonist ivuxolimab. These receptor sequences come from an adult with an advanced solid tumor such as melanoma, head and neck, liver or kidney cancer.

This clone was counted only a few times. CDR3 sequence: CASSQGGTEAFF. The CDR3 bases are TGTGCCAGCTCACAAGGGGGCACTGAAGCTTTCTTT. This chain uses TRBV18 with TRBJ1-1; D is perhaps TRBD1 (6 bases). The germline V gene has CDR1 KGHSH and CDR2 LQKENI. Trimming took off 4 bases at V and 4 bases at J, with 7 bases between the two ends. The CDR3 length is 12 residues.

The chain has TRBV2 and TRBJ1-5; no definite D call. Deletions cut 6 bases from V and 0 bases from J, with 9 bases between. In germline, CDR1 is SNHLY, CDR2 FYNNEI. The CDR3 totals 14 residues. The CDR3 here is CASRYTNSNQPQHF. The CDR3 nucleotides are TGTGCCAGCAGATACACAAATAGCAATCAGCCCCAGCATTTT.

The genes are TRBV5-4 and TRBJ2-7; D might be TRBD2 (7 bases). With 0 bases removed from V and 4 bases from J, the gap between germline ends came to 11 bases. The CDR3 contains 14 residues. The germline V gene encodes CDR1 SGHNT and CDR2 YYREEE (reference sequence). This chain's CDR3 is CASSLAGGGYEQYF. CDR3 DNA: TGTGCCAGCAGCTTGGCGGGGGGCGGTTACGAGCAGTACTTC.

This clone appeared a few times. V is TRBV10-2 and J is TRBJ1-1; TRBD1 aligns across 7 bases. CDR3 length equals 13 residues. Germline CDR1 is WSHSY and CDR2 is SAAADI. Losses at the gene ends were 6 bases for V and 7 bases for J; bases not matched to a gene: 8. Here the CDR3 reads CASSEGALIEAFF. The CDR3, as DNA: TGCGCCAGCAGCGAGGGGGCGCTTATTGAAGCTTTCTTT.

The gene calls are TRBV28 and TRBJ1-4, with D tentatively TRBD1 (6 bases). The V and J ends lost 7 bases and 0 bases respectively, with 21 bases between them. This CDR3 comprises 18 residues. CDR1 MDHEN and CDR2 SYDVKM come from the germline V gene. DNA for the CDR3: TGTGCCAGCACCATCACCCTAGGAGGGGGAGCAACTAATGAAAAACTGTTTTTT. This gives the protein CASTITLGGGATNEKLFF.

The V call is TRBV27, the J call TRBJ2-3; no definite D call. This CDR3 contains 14 residues. Deletions cut 8 bases from V and 2 bases from J, with 14 bases between. From germline, CDR1 is MNHEY and CDR2 SMNVEV (reference sequence). The CDR3 loop is CASGLGWITDTQYF. CDR3 sequence (DNA): TGTGCCAGCGGTCTAGGGTGGATCACAGATACGCAGTATTTT.

The chain carries TRBV30 and TRBJ2-3, with D hard to call. The CDR3 runs to 14 residues. In germline, CDR1 is GTSNPN, CDR2 SVGIG (reference sequence). V gave up 2 bases and J gave up 4 bases, with 13 bases separating them. The CDR3 DNA reads as TGTGCCTGGAGTAGGAGTAGTTTTGCAGATACGCAGTATTTT. Protein: CAWSRSSFADTQYF.

The chain recombines TRBV6-4 with TRBJ2-2; D is perhaps TRBD2 (5 bases). Germline-derived CDR1 and CDR2 are MRHNA and SNTAGT. V was cut by 5 bases and J by 4 bases, with 5 bases left in between. CDR3 length: 12 amino acids. The CDR3 sequence: CASSSGTGELFF. Written as DNA, the CDR3 is TGTGCCAGCAGTAGCGGCACCGGGGAGCTGTTTTTT.

With respect to this clone: An end of the junction differs from the germline gene, which may be a read error. The DNA of the CDR3 is TGTGCTAGCAGCTTAAGAGTAAGAGATACGCAGTATTTT. This gives the protein CASSLRVRDTQYF. V is TRBV7-7 and J is TRBJ2-3; D unresolved. Germline CDR1 reads SSHAT; CDR2 reads FNYEAQ (reference sequence). There are 13 residues in the CDR3.

This clone has a single count. The rearrangement joins TRBV5-6 to TRBJ1-1; D is perhaps TRBD1 (5 bases). V dropped 3 bases and J dropped 0 bases, with 15 bases sitting between them. The CDR3 sequence is 16 residues long. Germline CDR1 reads SGHDT; CDR2 reads YYEEEE. The CDR3 is CASSWNQGTMNTEAFF. For the CDR3, the DNA is TGTGCCAGCAGCTGGAACCAAGGGACCATGAACACTGAAGCTTTCTTT.

The rearrangement links TRBV18 to TRBJ1-5; D may be TRBD1 (5 bases). This CDR3 region has 13 residues. The ends were cut back, 3 bases at V and 5 bases at J, with 8 bases in the middle. Germline loops: CDR1 KGHSH, CDR2 LQKENI. DNA for the CDR3: TGTGCCAGCTCACCGAGGGGTGATCAGCCCCAGCATTTT. Amino acid sequence: CASSPRGDQPQHF.

The chain carries TRBV16 and TRBJ2-7; 11 bases align to TRBD1. V lost 4 bases to trimming and J lost 6 bases; unmatched junction nucleotides: 11. Looked up from germline, CDR1 is KGHSY and CDR2 is FQNENV. The CDR3 is made up of 16 amino acids. The CDR3 DNA is TGTGCCAGCAGCCGTAAACGGACAGGGGGCTGGAGCGAGCAGTACTTC. It is translated as CASSRKRTGGWSEQYF.

The chain couples TRBV30 to TRBJ1-2, with a tentative D call TRBD1 (5 bases). With 2 bases removed from V and 4 bases from J, the gap between germline ends came to 11 bases. The CDR3 runs 13 residues. Per germline, CDR1 GTSNPN and CDR2 SVGIG (reference sequence). As DNA, the CDR3 is TGTGCCTGGAGTTCGACCGGGACCTATGGCTACACCTTC. This translates into CAWSSTGTYGYTF.

This clone was seen a few times. The chain is built from TRBV2 and TRBJ1-2; 7 nucleotides align to TRBD1. After removal of 9 bases from V and 8 bases from J, the junction contained 9 bases not matched to a gene. Germline CDR1 is SNHLY and CDR2 is FYNNEI. This CDR3 comprises 12 residues. CDR3 nucleotides: TGTGCCAGGGCGGACAGGAACCGGGGCTACACCTTC. This translates into CARADRNRGYTF.

The chain carries TRBV19 and TRBJ2-3; maybe TRBD2 (6 bases). The V end was cut by 7 bases, the J end by 9 bases, with 20 bases between. The CDR3 totals 14 residues. Germline-derived CDR1 and CDR2 are LNHDA and SQIVND (reference sequence). CDR3 DNA: TGTGCCAGTACCAAGGAGGGAGCTCTGGGAACGCAGTATTTT. It specifies CASTKEGALGTQYF. The variable domain in full, with the rest retrieved from reference TRBV19 and TRBJ2-3, is DGGITQSPKYLFRKEGQNVTLSCEQNLNHDAMYWYRQDPGQGLRLIYYSQIVNDFQKGDIAEGYSVSREKKESFPLTVTSAQKNPTAFYLCASTKEGALGTQYFGPGTRLTVL.